This is a list of T cell receptor beta chains from one sample in a study of response to subunit inactivated influenza vaccine. TCRdb itself ran the RT-PCR reads through MiXCR, one entry per CDR3 protein. The sample holds hundreds of thousands of distinct CDR3 sequences, more than 9% seen once. The sample consisted of non-naive T cells sorted from PBMCs, taken less than 15 days before vaccination. These receptors originate from a middle-aged man who received an inactivated influenza vaccine. Both conserved end residues are part of each CDR3. Fields, in order: clone size, V gene, J gene, D gene, CDR3 length, CDR3 DNA, CDR3 protein. A D gene is named only where the DNA matches it firmly. Clone size is stated in some rows and not others, as once, few, many or a class when expanded.

>.|TRBV4-2|TRBJ2-7|.|17
TGTGCCAGCAGCCAAGATCTGGGGCGCGGAGGGACTTACGAGCAGTACTTC
CASSQDLGRGGTYEQYF
>.|TRBV9|TRBJ2-7|.|15
TGTGCCAGCAGTCGTAGTCCGGACCTAGGCTTGGAGCAGTACTTC
CASSRSPDLGLEQYF
>.|TRBV20-1|TRBJ2-7|TRBD2|14
TGCAGTGCCGCCGGACTAGCGGGATTCTACGAGCAGTACTTC
CSAAGLAGFYEQYF
>.|TRBV3-1|TRBJ2-6|.|19
TGTGCCAGCAGCCAAGACGCTCGAGGTCTAGTCTCTGGGGCCAACGTCCTGACTTTC
CASSQDARGLVSGANVLTF
>many|TRBV12-3/TRBV12-4|TRBJ1-6|.|13
TGTGCCAGCAGTTTGCAGGAGAATTCACCCCTCCACTTT
CASSLQENSPLHF
>few|TRBV7-9|TRBJ2-7|.|14
TGTGCCAGCAGCTTCGAAGGGTCCTCCTACGAGCAGTACTTC
CASSFEGSSYEQYF
>.|TRBV12-3/TRBV12-4|TRBJ1-5|.|14
TGTGCCAGCAGTTTACAAGGGACAAATCAGCCCCAGCATTTT
CASSLQGTNQPQHF
>many|TRBV29-1|TRBJ2-1|.|12
TGCAGCGTCGTGGCGGGGTACAATGAGCAGTTCTTC
CSVVAGYNEQFF
>.|TRBV6-2/TRBV6-3|TRBJ2-5|.|14
TGTGCCAGCTCTACACAGGGTTTGCGAGAGACCCAGTACTTC
CASSTQGLRETQYF
>few|TRBV28|TRBJ2-2|.|16
TGTGCCAGCAGTTTAGGCGCGTTAACCCTCACCGGGGAGCTGTTTTTT
CASSLGALTLTGELFF
>many|TRBV15|TRBJ2-3|.|15
TGTGCCACCAGCAGAGAGGGTCAACCCTCAGATACGCAGTATTTT
CATSREGQPSDTQYF
>many|TRBV20-1|TRBJ2-5|.|14
TGCAGTGCAAACCGGGACGCGTTCCAAGAGACCCAGTACTTC
CSANRDAFQETQYF
>.|TRBV4-3|TRBJ2-2|.|15
TGCGCCAGCAGCCAGGGAGCGTTGGGTCCCGGGGAGCTGTTTTTT
CASSQGALGPGELFF
>.|TRBV5-5|TRBJ2-5|.|14
TGTGCCAGCAGCTTGGTGGCTGCCCCAGAGACCCAGTACTTC
CASSLVAAPETQYF
>.|TRBV12-5|TRBJ1-2|.|16
TGTGCTAGTGGTTTGACGACGGGACAAGGGGGTGTTGGCTACACCTTC
CASGLTTGQGGVGYTF
>.|TRBV5-1|TRBJ2-2|TRBD2|16
TGCGCCAGCAGCATGGGGGGACTACGGAACACCGGGGAGCTGTTTTTT
CASSMGGLRNTGELFF
>few|TRBV15|TRBJ2-5|.|15
TGTGCCACCAGCAGAGATAACACCAACCAAGAGACCCAGTACTTC
CATSRDNTNQETQYF
>.|TRBV12-3/TRBV12-4|TRBJ2-1|TRBD2|16
TGTGCCAGCAGGCCCGGACTAGCGGGGAAATACAATGAGCAGTTCTTC
CASRPGLAGKYNEQFF
>.|TRBV6-5|TRBJ2-2|.|15
TGTGCCAGCAGTTCAGGACTTACCAACACCGGGGAGCTGTTTTTT
CASSSGLTNTGELFF
>many|TRBV12-3/TRBV12-4|TRBJ2-3|.|16
TGTGCCAGCAGCAGTCGGGACACTATCAGCACAGATACGCAGTATTTT
CASSSRDTISTDTQYF
>many|TRBV6-2/TRBV6-3|TRBJ2-1|TRBD2|20
TGTGCCAGCAGTTACTCTTTTGCAGTTAAGCGGGAGGGCTCCTACAATGAGCAGTTCTTC
CASSYSFAVKREGSYNEQFF
>.|TRBV12-3/TRBV12-4|TRBJ1-2|.|14
TGTGCCAGCAGTTATTTCCAGGGAGTACATGGCTACACCTTC
CASSYFQGVHGYTF
>.|TRBV20-1|TRBJ1-2|.|15
TGCAGTGCTAGAGAACCCGGGGGCACAGGCTATGGCTACACCTTC
CSAREPGGTGYGYTF
>.|TRBV12-3/TRBV12-4|TRBJ2-7|.|11
TGCCATCGACAGGTCACCTACGAGCAGTACTTC
CHRQVTYEQYF
>many|TRBV6-1|TRBJ1-1|.|15
TGTGCCAGCAGTAGGCCCGGGACGGTGAACACTGAAGCTTTCTTT
CASSRPGTVNTEAFF
>few|TRBV20-1|TRBJ2-3|.|16
TGCAGTGCCAAGAGGACTCAGCTTGGGGGCCTGTTAACGCAGTATTTT
CSAKRTQLGGLLTQYF
>few|TRBV12-3/TRBV12-4|TRBJ2-7|TRBD1|15
TGTGCCAGCAGCGAGGCCGGGACAGGGACCTACGAGCAGTACTTC
CASSEAGTGTYEQYF
>many|TRBV5-1|TRBJ2-3|TRBD2|15
TGCGCCAGCAGCTTAGCGGGACCACGCACAGATACGCAGTATTTT
CASSLAGPRTDTQYF
>.|TRBV7-9|TRBJ2-7|TRBD1|16
TGTGCCAGCAGCTTGGCCCGCGGGACAGGGGGCTACGAGCAGTACTTC
CASSLARGTGGYEQYF
>few|TRBV25-1|TRBJ2-1|TRBD2|16
TGTGCCAGCAGTGAATCCCCACTAGCGGACTACAATGAGCAGTTCTTC
CASSESPLADYNEQFF
>.|TRBV6-2/TRBV6-3|TRBJ2-1|.|15
TGTGCCAGCAGTTACTCGGCGGTAGAATACAATGAGCAGTTCTTC
CASSYSAVEYNEQFF
>.|TRBV5-1|TRBJ2-1|TRBD2|17
TGCGCCAGCAGCTCAACTAGCGGGAGTACCTCCTACAATGAGCAGTTCTTC
CASSSTSGSTSYNEQFF
>.|TRBV7-6|TRBJ2-1|TRBD2|17
TGTGCCAGCAGTAGCCCGACTAGCGGGGATTCCTACAATGAGCAGTTCTTC
CASSSPTSGDSYNEQFF
>.|TRBV7-8|TRBJ2-7|.|13
TGTGCCAGCAGCATCGAGCAGTACTACGAGCAGTACTTC
CASSIEQYYEQYF
>many|TRBV20-1|TRBJ2-1|.|14
TGCAGTGCCCCCAACGGGAGAGCGGGTAATGAGCAGTTCTTC
CSAPNGRAGNEQFF
>few|TRBV4-3|TRBJ2-3|.|13
TGCGCCAGCAGCCAAGTTAGGACAGATACGCAGTATTTT
CASSQVRTDTQYF
>.|TRBV20-1|TRBJ2-7|.|17
TGCAGTGCTAGAGATCGGTTGAAGGGGTTTGGTCCCTACGAGCAGTACTTC
CSARDRLKGFGPYEQYF
>many|TRBV7-2|TRBJ2-6|.|16
TGTGCCAGCAGCTCCCATATAGCCTCTGGGGCCAACGTCCTGACTTTC
CASSSHIASGANVLTF
>many|TRBV11-1|TRBJ1-1|TRBD1|14
TGTGCCAGCAGCGATGGATCCGGGACAGTTGAAGCTTTCTTT
CASSDGSGTVEAFF
>many|TRBV5-8|TRBJ2-2|TRBD2|16
TGTGCCAGCAGCTGGGGGACTAGCGGGAGCCCCGGGGAGCTGTTTTTT
CASSWGTSGSPGELFF
>.|TRBV28|TRBJ1-4|TRBD1|15
TGTGCCAGCAGGGAAACAGGGGGAAGTAATGAAAAACTGTTTTTT
CASRETGGSNEKLFF
>few|TRBV10-3|TRBJ2-4|TRBD1|14
TGTGCCATCAGTGCAGGGACAGGGGGCAAGATTACCTACTTC
CAISAGTGGKITYF
>.|TRBV6-2/TRBV6-3|TRBJ2-7|TRBD2|14
TGTGCCAGCAGTTCCCCGGGACTAGCTAACGAGCAGTACTTC
CASSSPGLANEQYF
>.|TRBV28|TRBJ2-7|TRBD2|16
TGTGCCAGCAGTTTCTGGCTAGCGGGAGGGCCCAACGAGCAGTACTTC
CASSFWLAGGPNEQYF
>many|TRBV4-3|TRBJ2-5|.|17
TGCGCCAGCACCGCCAGGGTATCGGGGAGACACCAAGAGACCCAGTACTTC
CASTARVSGRHQETQYF
>few|TRBV24-1|TRBJ2-1|TRBD2|15
TGTGCCACCAGCCCGACCGGGACTAGCCTAAATGAGCAGTTCTTC
CATSPTGTSLNEQFF
>many|TRBV7-6|TRBJ2-3|.|13
TGTGCCAGCAGCTTAGACGACACAGATACGCAGTATTTT
CASSLDDTDTQYF
>once|TRBV6-6|TRBJ2-7|TRBD1|12
TGTGTCACACAGGGGGCGGGGTACGAGCAGTACTTC
CVTQGAGYEQYF